These 32 T cell receptor beta chains share one sample of origin, sequenced in a study of T cells in Graves' hyperthyroidism and ophthalmopathy. Researchers took RNA transcripts and amplified the TCR beta CDR3 regions from them. The TCR CDR3 first-round RT-PCR relied on the HTBI primer set. One entry per CDR3 protein, called by TCRdb with MiXCR from the multiplex PCR reads. Counted here are about 540,000 distinct CDR3 sequences, around 46% occurring once; the ten biggest clones make up around 7.7%. Sequencing was done on a sample of peripheral blood or thyroid tissue (not recorded which). Source of these receptors: a woman aged 18-29 years with Graves' hyperthyroidism.

The sample holds many counts of this clonotype. The rearrangement joins TRBV7-8 to TRBJ1-6; possibly TRBD1 for D (6 bases). V was pared by 5 bases and J by 6 bases, with 14 bases between. Germline CDR1 and CDR2: SGHVS and FQNEAQ. CDR3 size: 15 residues. This CDR3 reads CASSPRQEPNSPLHF. Here the CDR3 DNA reads TGTGCCAGCAGCCCACGACAGGAACCTAATTCACCCCTCCACTTT.

This clonotype was seen only once. This chain connects TRBV29-1 to TRBJ2-3; D not certain. The ends were cut back, 7 bases at V and 4 bases at J, with 12 bases in the middle. CDR1 is SQVTM, CDR2 ANQGSEA, per germline. The CDR3 is made up of 12 amino acids. The CDR3 here is CSATPPPDTQYF. CDR3 in DNA: TGCAGCGCCACCCCTCCCCCAGATACGCAGTATTTT.

V is TRBV12-3 or TRBV12-4 and J is TRBJ1-2; a possible D gene is TRBD1 (5 bases). CDR3 size: 12 residues. Trimming cost V 6 bases and J 7 bases, with 12 bases left between them. CDR3 bases: TGTGCCAGCAGCCCCTGGGGGTCTGGCTACACCTTC. Translation gives CASSPWGSGYTF.

CDR3: CASSLTSVSGSETQYF. For the CDR3, the DNA is TGCGCCAGCAGCCTTACCTCTGTCTCGGGTTCGGAGACCCAGTACTTC. This chain connects TRBV4-3 to TRBJ2-5, with D hard to call. CDR3 size: 16 residues. Trimming left V 4 bases short and J 5 bases short, with 20 bases between. From germline, CDR1 is LGHNA and CDR2 YSLEER.

This clonotype has just a few counts. The rearrangement joins TRBV2 to TRBJ2-2, with D possibly being TRBD2 (7 bases). This CDR3 has 14 amino acids. From germline, CDR1 is SNHLY and CDR2 FYNNEI. The V and J ends lost 8 bases and 7 bases respectively, with 17 bases between them. This CDR3 is CASGGQRTSGELFF. In DNA, the CDR3 is TGTGCCAGCGGGGGACAACGGACTAGCGGGGAGCTGTTTTTT. The full variable domain, rest sourced from reference TRBV2 and TRBJ2-2, is EPEVTQTPSHQVTQMGQEVILRCVPISNHLYFYWYRQILGQKVEFLVSFYNNEISEKSEIFDDQFSVERPDGSNFTLKIRSTKLEDSAMYFCASGGQRTSGELFFGEGSRLTVL.

The V call is TRBV11-1, the J call TRBJ1-2; TRBD1 aligns across 8 bases. The CDR3 runs to 15 residues. Unmatched junction bases numbered 12, after V lost 5 bases and J lost 7 bases. Germline CDR1 is SGHAT and CDR2 is FQDESV (reference sequence). As DNA, the CDR3 is TGTGCCAGCAGCACCCAGACAGGGGCGGTCACTGGCTACACCTTC. Its protein is CASSTQTGAVTGYTF. Together with reference TRBV11-1 and TRBJ1-2, the CDR3 gives the full variable domain: EAEVAQSPRYKITEKSQAVAFWCDPISGHATLYWYRQILGQGPELLVQFQDESVVDDSQLPKDRFSAERLKGVDSTLKIQPAELGDSAMYLCASSTQTGAVTGYTFGSGTRLTVV.

This clonotype came up many times. The chain couples TRBV7-9 to TRBJ2-7; D may be TRBD2 (5 bases). CDR1 and CDR2 from the germline V gene are SEHNR and FQNEAQ (reference sequence). V gave up 5 bases and J gave up 2 bases, with 22 bases separating them. This CDR3 has 17 amino acids. CDR3 sequence reads: CASSPPGLDPEAYEQYF. CDR3 nucleotides: TGTGCCAGCAGCCCACCAGGTTTGGACCCGGAGGCCTACGAGCAGTACTTC.

Note on this clonotype: Just one base apart from a much larger clone, this may be a read error. The rearrangement links TRBV29-1 to TRBJ1-1; no definite D call. CDR1 and CDR2 (germline): SQVTM, ANQGSEA. V lost 4 bases to trimming and J lost 7 bases, with 10 bases between them. There are 11 residues in the CDR3. Here the CDR3 DNA reads TGCAGCGTTGGGGAGTTACGTGAAGCTTTCTTT. Residues: CSVGELREAFF.

Ten or more counts support this clonotype. V gene TRBV7-8 combines with J gene TRBJ2-7; 9 bases are a match to TRBD1. CDR1 is SGHVS and CDR2 is FQNEAQ in the germline V gene. J was trimmed by 4 bases and V by 5 bases; bases with no gene match: 9. The length of the CDR3 is 15 residues. CDR3 DNA: TGTGCCAGCAGCATTATAGCCGGGACAGGGTACGAGCAGTACTTC. Translation gives CASSIIAGTGYEQYF.

This clonotype has just a few counts. The genes are TRBV29-1 and TRBJ1-5; TRBD1 agrees at 9 bases. V was pared by 4 bases and J by 2 bases, with 0 bases of the junction left unmatched. This CDR3 has 13 residues. Germline V gene sequence: CDR1 SQVTM, CDR2 ANQGSEA. The CDR3 region has the DNA TGCAGCGTTGGGACAGGGGGCAATCAGCCCCAGCATTTT. Protein: CSVGTGGNQPQHF.

The chain recombines TRBV25-1 with TRBJ2-5; 9 positions match TRBD1. This CDR3 is 14 amino acids long. J gave up 1 base and V 8 bases, and 5 bases lay outside the gene matches. Germline-derived CDR1 and CDR2 are MGHDK and SYGVNS. CDR3 amino acids: CASSGTGLQETQYF. The CDR3 bases are TGTGCCAGCTCCGGGACAGGGCTCCAAGAGACCCAGTACTTC.

Only a few counts were recorded for this clonotype. The chain combines TRBV27 with TRBJ2-7, with TRBD2 matching over 9 bases. Unmatched junction bases numbered 12, after V lost 8 bases and J lost 1 base. The CDR3 runs to 16 residues. In germline, CDR1 is MNHEY, CDR2 SMNVEV (reference sequence). CDR3 region: CASRDGLAGPSYEQYF. CDR3 DNA: TGTGCCAGCCGCGACGGCCTAGCGGGACCTTCCTACGAGCAGTACTTC.

The table lists this clonotype with many counts. CDR3 nucleotide sequence: TGTGCCAGTAGTATTGGGACGTCCAATCAGCCCCAGCATTTT. This codes for CASSIGTSNQPQHF. This chain uses TRBV19 with TRBJ1-5; D perhaps matches TRBD1 (5 bases). V was shortened by 3 bases and J by 3 bases, with 9 bases between the two germline ends. This CDR3 contains 14 residues. Germline V CDR1 and CDR2: LNHDA, SQIVND (reference sequence).

This rearrangement joins TRBV7-9 to TRBJ2-5; TRBD1 is a possible D gene (5 bases). Trimming took 4 bases from V and 2 from J, leaving 17 bases between them. CDR3 length: 16 residues. The germline CDR1 and CDR2 sequences are SEHNR and FQNEAQ (reference sequence). DNA for the CDR3: TGTGCCAGCAGCTCCAGAACCCAGGCAGGGCAAGAGACCCAGTACTTC. It is translated as CASSSRTQAGQETQYF.

This chain connects TRBV10-3 to TRBJ2-7, with TRBD2 identical over 10 bases. The CDR3 consists of 16 residues. V shed 2 bases, J shed 3 bases, and the junction held 7 bases outside the gene matches. The V gene's germline CDR1 is ENHRY and CDR2 SYGVKD. The CDR3 coding sequence is TGTGCCATCAGTGAGACGGGGACTAGCGCGATCTACGAGCAGTACTTC. This translates into CAISETGTSAIYEQYF.

The chain has TRBV20-1 and TRBJ2-6; the match to TRBD1 covers 10 bases. Trimming took 3 bases from V and 0 from J; bases not matched to a gene: 11. The germline V gene encodes CDR1 DFQATT and CDR2 SNEGSKA (reference sequence). The CDR3 sequence is 19 residues long. CDR3 protein: CSASRDRGKRRSGANVLTF. The CDR3 DNA reads TGCAGTGCTAGCCGGGACAGGGGTAAACGACGCTCTGGGGCCAACGTCCTGACTTTC.

This clonotype was found many times. The chain recombines TRBV20-1 with TRBJ1-1; tentative D call: TRBD1 (5 bases). V was clipped by 5 bases and J by 0 bases, with 19 bases between them. The CDR3 length is 16 residues. The germline V gene has CDR1 DFQATT and CDR2 SNEGSKA (reference sequence). The CDR3 coding sequence is TGCAGTGCTCCGGACGGGAGTTGGGGCATGAACACTGAAGCTTTCTTT. It codes for CSAPDGSWGMNTEAFF.

CDR3 protein: CSSTTSGRETQYF. CDR3 bases: TGCAGCAGTACGACTAGCGGGAGGGAGACCCAGTACTTC. V and J are TRBV29-1 and TRBJ2-5; 13 positions match TRBD2. CDR1 is SQVTM, CDR2 ANQGSEA, per germline. The CDR3 totals 13 residues. The V segment lost 8 bases and the J segment 5 bases; nucleotides outside the gene matches: 5.

At least ten counts were recorded for this clonotype. V and J are TRBV13 and TRBJ2-7; TRBD2 agrees at 8 bases. The CDR3 length is 14 residues. The trim removed 3 bases at V and 3 bases at J, leaving 4 bases unmatched. The germline CDR1 and CDR2 sequences are PRHDT and FYEKMQ (reference sequence). The CDR3 reads CASSFGGAGYEQYF. Written as DNA, the CDR3 is TGTGCCAGCAGCTTCGGGGGGGCTGGCTACGAGCAGTACTTC.

A remark on this clonotype: A read error may be the cause here, since a much bigger clone is one base away. V usage is TRBV15 and J usage is TRBJ2-3; a possible D gene is TRBD2 (6 bases). There are 16 residues in the CDR3. The V end was cut by 4 bases, the J end by 6 bases, with 20 bases between. CDR1 and CDR2 (germline): LNHNV, YYDKDF (reference sequence). As DNA, the CDR3 is TGTGCCACCAGCAACAGGAGGGGTCACCGTGGGGATACGCAGTATTTT. Translation: CATSNRRGHRGDTQYF.

The V call is TRBV5-1, the J call TRBJ2-2, with 11 bases aligning to TRBD1. The CDR3 has 15 amino acids. Looked up from germline, CDR1 is SGHRS and CDR2 is YFSETQ. V lost 3 bases to trimming and J lost 4 bases; unmatched junction nucleotides: 2. The CDR3 coding sequence is TGCGCCAGCAGCTGGGGGACAGGGGGCACCGGGGAGCTGTTTTTT. Its protein is CASSWGTGGTGELFF. Full variable domain (remainder filled in from reference TRBV5-1 and TRBJ2-2): KAGVTQTPRYLIKTRGQQVTLSCSPISGHRSVSWYQQTPGQGLQFLFEYFSETQRNKGNFPGRFSGRQFSNSRSEMNVSTLELGDSALYLCASSWGTGGTGELFFGEGSRLTVL.

Comments on this clonotype: Here the CDR3 omits its conserved ending phenylalanine or tryptophan, so a read error is the likely source. The limits of the CDR3 on the DNA are not certain, so only TCRdb's listed CDR3 is given. J is TRBJ2-7 and V is TRBV12-3 or TRBV12-4; the tabulated D call, TRBD1, remains unverified against the DNA. The CDR3 spans 10 amino acids, including both terminal residues. The chain's CDR3 is CASSSRGQNT.

This clonotype was counted at least ten times. The chain uses TRBV29-1 and TRBJ2-7; 7 nucleotides match TRBD2. Trimming at V came to 5 bases and at J to 0 bases, leaving 7 bases not matched to a gene. CDR3 length equals 14 residues. Germline V gene lookup returns CDR1 SQVTM and CDR2 ANQGSEA. The CDR3 loop reads CSVSGGGSSYEQYF. In DNA, the CDR3 is TGCAGCGTTAGTGGTGGCGGGAGCTCCTACGAGCAGTACTTC.

This clonotype has ten or more counts. The CDR3 protein is CASSIPQSTGELFF. The CDR3 coding sequence is TGTGCCAGTAGTATACCCCAGAGCACCGGGGAGCTGTTTTTT. J is TRBJ2-2 and V is TRBV19; no reliable D call. Between the trimmed V and J ends, which lost 2 bases and 4 bases, there was a span of 8 bases. Germline lookup yields CDR1 LNHDA and CDR2 SQIVND (reference sequence). The CDR3 has 14 residues.

In this sample, this clonotype turned up many times. CDR3 in DNA: TGCGCCAGCAGGGGCAATAACTATGGCTACACCTTC. It translates to CASRGNNYGYTF. The genes are TRBV5-1 and TRBJ1-2; D is ambiguous. V lost 5 bases and J lost 1, with 6 bases in between. This CDR3 has 12 amino acids. Germline loops: CDR1 SGHRS, CDR2 YFSETQ.

The chain combines TRBV20-1 with TRBJ1-2, with 8 bases identical to TRBD1. CDR3 length equals 14 residues. The junction had 15 bases not matched to a gene; V was cut back by 7 bases and J by 8 bases. Germline V lookup: CDR1 DFQATT, CDR2 SNEGSKA (reference sequence). CDR3 protein: CSGGGTGGAVGYTF. CDR3 bases: TGCAGTGGGGGGGGGACAGGCGGCGCAGTAGGCTACACCTTC.

V and J are TRBV20-1 and TRBJ2-5; TRBD2 matches at 8 bases. CDR1 and CDR2 (germline): DFQATT, SNEGSKA (reference sequence). V dropped 5 bases and J dropped 7; count of bases not matched to a gene: 9. The CDR3 length is 13 residues. CDR3 DNA: TGCAGTGCTCAATCCGGGAGGGACACGACCCAGTACTTC. This encodes CSAQSGRDTTQYF.

The sample holds many counts of this clonotype. The chain joins TRBV7-9 to TRBJ2-7; D is ambiguous. V lost 1 base and J lost 1, with 5 bases in between. The CDR3 covers 13 residues. Germline V CDR1 and CDR2: SEHNR, FQNEAQ (reference sequence). CDR3 protein: CASSLVRSYEQYF. CDR3 DNA: TGTGCCAGCAGCTTAGTTCGGTCCTACGAGCAGTACTTC.

This clonotype was counted ten times or more. The chain uses TRBV7-2 and TRBJ2-2, with 9 bases that match TRBD2. V lost 5 bases, J lost 4 bases, and 14 bases stayed unmatched. Per the germline V gene, CDR1 is SGHTA and CDR2 is FQGNSA. This CDR3 is 18 amino acids long. The CDR3 sequence: CASSPPALLAGVTGELFF. The CDR3 DNA follows: TGTGCCAGCAGCCCCCCCGCGCTACTAGCGGGTGTCACCGGGGAGCTGTTTTTT.

This chain uses TRBV20-1 with TRBJ1-6; D is undetermined. Germline CDR1 is DFQATT and CDR2 is SNEGSKA (reference sequence). The CDR3 totals 13 residues. The V and J ends lost 6 bases and 8 bases respectively, with 14 bases between them. CDR3 loop: CSAMGINYSPLHF. The CDR3 region has the DNA TGCAGTGCCATGGGGATAAATTATTCACCCCTCCACTTT.

This clonotype was seen many times. The gene calls are TRBV12-3 or TRBV12-4 and TRBJ1-5; possible D gene TRBD1, 5 bases. The CDR3 is made up of 15 amino acids. V dropped 1 base and J dropped 9 bases, with 16 bases sitting between them. The CDR3: CASSLGVGWGLPQHF. CDR3 DNA sequence: TGTGCCAGCAGTTTAGGGGTGGGCTGGGGCTTGCCCCAGCATTTT.

For this clonotype: No conserved phenylalanine or tryptophan ends this CDR3, so it is likely a read error. The DNA is omitted, as the CDR3 cannot be located on it reliably, and the CDR3 follows TCRdb's listing. This rearrangement joins TRBV15 to TRBJ1-1; no check of the table's D call, TRBD1, against the DNA was made. The germline V gene has CDR1 LNHNV and CDR2 YYDKDF (reference sequence). Termini included, the CDR3 measures 9 amino acids. Here the CDR3 reads CATSSQTGR.